This TCR beta chain is drawn from a study of intratumoral heterogeneity in liver cancer. Regarding the complete study: In the full roughly 15-patient cohort, the median age was about 60 years and the majority of patients were male. To investigate intratumor heterogeneity, the study integrated RNA-seq, DNA sequencing, TCR-seq and SNP array data drawn from multiple regions of hepatocellular carcinoma specimens. The full cohort included around 72 multiregional samples from some 15 HCC patients, consisting of roughly 50 tumoral regions and 20 or so adjacent nontumoral regions. Beyond this particular receptor, the publication reports: The authors noted a relatively low number of patients and under-sampled tumor-infiltrating lymphocyte representation as limitations.

Every patient had early-stage hepatocellular carcinoma and received no therapy prior to surgical resection. The sampled areas showed no macroscopic signs of necrosis or hemorrhage. TCR sequencing (ImmunoSeq) was performed on multiple regions from two patients. Each frozen resection tissue sample was taken at least 1 cm away from every other sample. Samples with the label N were taken from nontumoral liver tissue next to the tumor. Genomic DNA was extracted from bulk tissue using the DNeasy blood and tissue kit. A distance of 5 bases separates the germline ends of V and J, which lose 2 bases and 0 bases respectively. The CDR3, cysteine through phenylalanine, is 14 amino acids long. Just CDR3 DNA is preserved here, 42 bases in frame from base 1. The germline V gene specifies KGHSH as CDR1 and LQKENI as CDR2. TCR beta chain CDR3 regions were sequenced from genomic DNA using the immunoSEQ assay. Rearranged VDJ segments were amplified with primers annealing to V and J segments. The original pipeline was this. The ImmunoSeq Analyzer software was used to calculate clonality and richness metrics. Clones with differential abundance between regions were identified with Fisher's exact test combined with a beta-binomial method for additional stringency. TCRdb obtained this table from immuneACCESS and retained in-frame rearrangements with V and J assigned. These tables miss some clones; where compared with another copy, unresolved V genes account for less than half of the shortfall, and the remainder is unexplained. V and J calls and clone size are as listed in that table; D and trimming were resolved from the DNA. This sample holds some 21,000 clones; roughly 66% were observed only once. The ten largest clones take up approximately 18% of the sample.

Points on this clone: This clone's antigen is unknown. No base qualities exist here, and no much larger clone lies one base off it.

This receptor was identified in a woman aged 70-85 years with hepatocellular carcinoma. The sequence links TRBV18 to TRBJ2-1; the best D guess is TRBD2, with 5 bases matching. The starting material was tumor-adjacent normal tissue, obtained before any cancer treatment. The sequence in DNA is TGTGCCAGCTCACCAGCGGGCTCCTACAATGAGCAGTTCTTC. This sequence encodes CASSPAGSYNEQFF.